This T cell receptor (beta chain) was observed in a study of blood T cell repertoires in COVID-19. In the study overall: From T cells, B-cell-depleted T cells, or PBMCs came the material, which was cDNA or gDNA.

Source study methods: Amplification with reference gene primers provided the estimates of nucleated cell counts. Sequencing used immunoSEQ multiplex PCR; TCRdb keeps in-frame clones, though not all of them. The DNA was the basis for D and trimming; V, J and clone size are from that table. Of 150,000 to 200,000 clones in the sample, 70% to 85% are singletons; the top ten hold about an eighth. The receptor comes from a man aged 45-65 years who had recovered from COVID-19. Sequencing input: PBMCs or T cells enriched from blood (not recorded which).

For the CDR3, the DNA is TGTGCCAGCACCTCAGCGGGGGGGACGCGGGTGGAGCAGTACTTC. It translates to CASTSAGGTRVEQYF. The rearrangement links TRBV5-6 to TRBJ2-7; 10 nucleotides match TRBD2. V was clipped by 6 bases and J by 7 bases; unmatched bases: 13. The length of the CDR3 is 15 residues. Germline CDR1 is SGHDT and CDR2 is YYEEEE.